The TCR beta chain described here comes from a study of CD8+CD57+ T cells in acquired aplastic anemia. Study overall: On average, sorted CD4+ and CD8+ cells gave about 3.1 ug of DNA.

V lost 0 bases to trimming and J lost 1 base, with 6 bases between them. The germline CDR1 and CDR2 sequences are SNHLY and FYNNEI. The CDR3 consists of 14 residues. This clonotype has more than one count but fewer than ten. Antigen: not known. Study-wide points: Sharing between patients and controls was observed for twenty-nine CD8+ CDR3 sequences. Patients did not significantly differ from controls in CD8+ Simpson's diversity.

The patients chosen for sequencing had shown expansion of CD8+CD57+ cells (detected by flow cytometry). Blood came from patients not yet given any therapy. The template for TCR beta VDJ and CDR3 sequence profiling was genomic DNA. A single record per CDR3 protein comes from TCRdb applying MiXCR to the reads. The data contain over 150,000 distinct CDR3 sequences, 71% of them singletons. The sequenced material came from sorted CD4+, CD8+, or CD8+CD57+ T cells (not recorded which) from PBMCs. The clonotype comes from a human donor with aplastic anemia. V and J are TRBV2 and TRBJ1-1, with D unclear. Written as DNA, the CDR3 is TGTGCCAGCAGTGAAGCTTTCGGGAACACTGAAGCTTTCTTT. As protein: CASSEAFGNTEAFF. Full variable domain (rest looked up from reference TRBV2 and TRBJ1-1): EPEVTQTPSHQVTQMGQEVILRCVPISNHLYFYWYRQILGQKVEFLVSFYNNEISEKSEIFDDQFSVERPDGSNFTLKIRSTKLEDSAMYFCASSEAFGNTEAFFGQGTRLTVV.